One sample yielded the 18 T cell receptor beta chains listed below, sequenced in a study of T cell responses to AZD1222 COVID-19 vaccine. Assay: immunoSEQ multiplex PCR; the TCRdb copy retains only in-frame clones and omits some. The sample has 65,000 to 80,000 clones, about 88% seen once; the top ten hold 4.5% to 5%. Sample: peripheral blood, taken 28 days after the second dose of the MenACWY control vaccine. The receptors here all came from an adult who received the MenACWY meningococcal vaccine as a control.

The CDR3 spells CASSLVTGTYEQYF. The DNA for the CDR3 is TGCGCCAGCAGCTTGGTGACAGGGACCTACGAGCAGTACTTC. This rearrangement joins TRBV5-1 to TRBJ2-7; the match to TRBD1 covers 7 bases. The V gene end was trimmed by 0 bases and the J gene end by 2 bases; junction bases not matched to a gene: 2. Germline V lookup: CDR1 SGHRS, CDR2 YFSETQ. This CDR3 has 14 amino acids.

The chain recombines TRBV7-2 with TRBJ2-7; TRBD2 matches 8 bases. Germline CDR1 is SGHTA and CDR2 is FQGNSA. V trimming: 0 bases; J trimming: 2 bases; junction bases outside the gene matches: 3. The CDR3 is 15 residues long. Here the CDR3 DNA reads TGTGCCAGCAGCTTAGCGCTAGCGGGTCCCTACGAGCAGTACTTC. This codes for CASSLALAGPYEQYF. Full variable domain (remainder filled in from reference TRBV7-2 and TRBJ2-7): GAGVSQSPSNKVTEKGKDVELRCDPISGHTALYWYRQSLGQGLEFLIYFQGNSAPDKSGLPSDRFSAERTGGSVSTLTIQRTQQEDSAVYLCASSLALAGPYEQYFGPGTRLTVT.

This clone was observed a handful of times. The rearrangement uses TRBV10-3 and TRBJ1-6; maybe TRBD1 (6 bases). This CDR3 comprises 15 residues. The germline V gene has CDR1 ENHRY and CDR2 SYGVKD. Between the trimmed V and J ends, which lost 6 bases and 5 bases, there was a span of 14 bases. The CDR3, as DNA: TGTGCCATCAGGCAAGGCCCAGGGGATAATTCACCCCTCCACTTT. Translated, it gives CAIRQGPGDNSPLHF.

This clone was recorded a few times. The junction differs from germline at one of its ends, possibly a read error. The rearrangement links TRBV6-5 to TRBJ2-7; 12 bases align to TRBD2. The CDR3 covers 13 residues. Germline V gene lookup returns CDR1 MNHEY and CDR2 SVGAGI. CDR3 coding DNA: TGTGCCAGCAGTTACGCCACTAGCGGGGGGCACCACTTC. This codes for CASSYATSGGHHF.

This clone has just a few counts. V is TRBV9 and J is TRBJ2-1; TRBD1 aligns across 9 bases. Germline V gene data show CDR1 as SGDLS and CDR2 as YYNGEE. V shed 3 bases, J shed 3 bases, and the junction held 7 bases outside the gene matches. CDR3 size: 16 residues. The CDR3 sequence: CASSAGGQGRYNEQFF. The CDR3 DNA sequence: TGTGCCAGCAGCGCCGGGGGACAGGGACGCTACAATGAGCAGTTCTTC. Full variable domain (remainder filled in from reference TRBV9 and TRBJ2-1): DSGVTQTPKHLITATGQRVTLRCSPRSGDLSVYWYQQSLDQGLQFLIQYYNGEERAKGNILERFSAQQFPDLHSELNLSSLELGDSALYFCASSAGGQGRYNEQFFGPGTRLTVL.

The V and J genes are TRBV10-3 and TRBJ2-7; D gene uncertain. The CDR3 has 13 amino acids. The V gene lost 8 bases and the J gene lost 2 bases, with 13 bases spanning the gap. Germline-derived CDR1 and CDR2 are ENHRY and SYGVKD. CDR3 DNA: TGTGCCATCCACGGTCAGGCAACCTACGAGCAGTACTTC. It specifies CAIHGQATYEQYF.

This clone was counted a few times. V and J are TRBV7-9 and TRBJ2-2; maybe TRBD2 (5 bases). The V end was cut by 1 base, the J end by 3 bases, with 9 bases between. Germline CDR1 SEHNR, CDR2 FQNEAQ (reference sequence). CDR3 length: 15 amino acids. CDR3 in amino acids: CASSLDHGDTGELFF. CDR3 sequence (DNA): TGTGCCAGCAGCTTAGACCACGGGGACACCGGGGAGCTGTTTTTT.

This sequence joins TRBV19 and TRBJ2-7; D is perhaps TRBD1 (6 bases). Trimming removed 6 bases at V and 7 bases at J, with 19 bases between. The V gene's germline CDR1 is LNHDA and CDR2 SQIVND (reference sequence). The CDR3 loop spans 14 amino acids. The CDR3 DNA follows: TGTGCCAGTAGACCCCGGACAGAGGCGGGTGAGCAGTACTTC. Its translation is CASRPRTEAGEQYF.

The V and J genes are TRBV9 and TRBJ1-1; a weak D match, TRBD1 (5 bases). There are 17 residues in the CDR3. V lost 0 bases and J 1 base, leaving 16 bases between the germline ends. Germline V gene sequence: CDR1 SGDLS, CDR2 YYNGEE. CDR3 in DNA: TGTGCCAGCAGCGTAGGGCGGGGCATCCCCTCGAACACTGAAGCTTTCTTT. This gives the protein CASSVGRGIPSNTEAFF.

The chain uses TRBV5-1 and TRBJ1-1; D perhaps matches TRBD1 (5 bases). The CDR3 totals 16 residues. Germline CDR1 reads SGHRS; CDR2 reads YFSETQ. The V and J ends lost 3 bases and 0 bases respectively, with 15 bases between them. CDR3 residues: CASSSSRDPVNTEAFF. CDR3 bases: TGCGCCAGCAGCTCCTCCAGGGATCCTGTGAACACTGAAGCTTTCTTT.

This chain uses TRBV4-2 with TRBJ2-3, with 13 bases fitting TRBD2. J lost 4 bases, V lost 4 bases, and 17 bases had no gene match. Per the germline V gene, CDR1 is LGHNA and CDR2 is YNFKEQ. CDR3 length equals 20 residues. The CDR3 DNA follows: TGTGCCAGCAGCCTCAACCTCCCCCGACTAGCGGGGGGCGAGGCAGATACGCAGTATTTT. Translating gives CASSLNLPRLAGGEADTQYF.

The chain links TRBV6-2 or TRBV6-3 to TRBJ2-7; TRBD1 matches at 9 bases. This CDR3 contains 14 residues. V shed 6 bases and J 4 bases; nucleotides not matched to a gene: 7. CDR1 is MNHEY, CDR2 SVGEGT, per germline. CDR3 in amino acids: CASSKTGTGYEQYF. DNA of the CDR3: TGTGCCAGCAGCAAGACCGGGACAGGGTACGAGCAGTACTTC.

As for this clone: The DNA is omitted, as the CDR3 cannot be located on it reliably, and the CDR3 follows TCRdb's listing. This chain joins TRBV12-1 and TRBJ2-2; no check of the table's D call, TRBD1, against the DNA was made. TRBV12-1 is described as a pseudogene. Inclusive of both ends, the CDR3 amounts to 19 amino acids. The CDR3: CASSHRVGQGAWGTGELFF.

V gene TRBV27 combines with J gene TRBJ2-2; 10 bases map to TRBD2. Germline assignment: CDR1 MNHEY and CDR2 SMNVEV (reference sequence). The junction had 8 bases not matched to a gene; V was cut back by 4 bases and J by 3 bases. CDR3 length: 17 residues. The CDR3 bases are TGTGCCAGCAGTTCGGGGCTAGCGGGGGTTTACACCGGGGAGCTGTTTTTT. Amino acid sequence: CASSSGLAGVYTGELFF.

The chain recombines TRBV6-6 with TRBJ1-1; weak D call: TRBD1 (5 bases). Germline V lookup: CDR1 MNHNY, CDR2 SVGAGI (reference sequence). V was shortened by 2 bases and J by 4 bases, with 11 bases between the two germline ends. CDR3 length: 14 residues. CDR3 sequence reads: CASSYPLGGTEAFF. The DNA of the CDR3 is TGTGCCAGCAGTTACCCGCTGGGGGGCACTGAAGCTTTCTTT.

This clone was seen a handful of times. The CDR3 here is CASDSNYGYTF. The CDR3 region has the DNA TGTGCCAGTGACAGTAACTATGGCTACACCTTC. The chain is built from TRBV28 and TRBJ1-2, with D possibly matching TRBD1 (5 bases). CDR3 length equals 11 residues. V was cut by 9 bases and J by 1 base, with 6 bases left in between. The V gene's germline CDR1 is MDHEN and CDR2 SYDVKM.

Regarding this clone: Other nucleotide sequences in the sample specify the same CDR3. The chain couples TRBV5-1 to TRBJ1-2; a possible D gene is TRBD1 (5 bases). The CDR3 totals 14 residues. Trimming took 7 bases from V and 5 from J, leaving 18 bases between them. The germline V gene has CDR1 SGHRS and CDR2 YFSETQ. The chain's CDR3 is CASSLGPGGYGYTF. DNA for the CDR3: TGCGCCAGCTCCTTGGGGCCCGGGGGTTATGGCTACACCTTC. Supplemented by reference TRBV5-1 and TRBJ1-2, the full variable domain reads KAGVTQTPRYLIKTRGQQVTLSCSPISGHRSVSWYQQTPGQGLQFLFEYFSETQRNKGNFPGRFSGRQFSNSRSEMNVSTLELGDSALYLCASSLGPGGYGYTFGSGTRLTVV.

This clone was counted only a few times. This rearrangement joins TRBV28 to TRBJ1-4, with D unclear. The length of the CDR3 is 13 residues. Germline assignment: CDR1 MDHEN and CDR2 SYDVKM. Deletions cut 6 bases from V and 8 bases from J, with 13 bases between. CDR3 coding DNA: TGTGCCAGCAGCCCCCAGAATTGGGAAAAACTGTTTTTT. Translation: CASSPQNWEKLFF.